The T cell receptor beta chain under discussion was sequenced for a study of tumor-infiltrating lymphocytes in localized non-small cell lung cancer. Study-wide context: From each patient, both tumor and uninvolved lung, non-adjacent to tumor, were sampled. Study outcomes and limitations: Different pieces of the same tissue were used for each assay. Immunotypes IM1 and IM2 had similar TCR-derived T-cell fractions. Higher tumor T cell infiltration than in uninvolved lung was supported by TCRbeta sequencing.

The assay was immunoSEQ multiplex PCR, and TCRdb's table has in-frame clones only and misses some. The sample has around 3,500 clones; over 45% are singletons. Turning to this clone: Its target is unknown.

V was shortened by 0 bases and J by 6 bases, with 12 bases between the two germline ends. The length of the CDR3 is 14 residues. Germline values: CDR1 SGHDT, CDR2 YYEEEE. Sequenced input: uninvolved lung tissue not adjacent to the tumor. This TCR came from a human donor with non-small cell lung cancer. V usage is TRBV5-6 and J usage is TRBJ1-1, with D tentatively TRBD1 (6 bases). Here the CDR3 DNA reads TGTGCCAGCAGCTTGGGTTGGGGGCTGGCTGAAGCTTTCTTT. This sequence encodes CASSLGWGLAEAFF.